This passage covers 31 T cell receptor beta chains from one sample sequenced in a study of shared clonotypes between healthy human individuals. The method was immunoSEQ multiplex PCR; TCRdb's version includes in-frame clones alone and lacks a portion of them. The sample lists 190,000 or so clones; approximately 61% were seen once. Sequenced sample: memory CD4+ T cells sorted from blood. Subset indicated: CD45RA-negative fraction. All receptors come from a man aged 25-45 years in good health.

The genes are TRBV15 and TRBJ2-7, with 8 bases identical to TRBD1. The V gene's germline CDR1 is LNHNV and CDR2 YYDKDF (reference sequence). This CDR3 is 15 amino acids long. Trimming cost V 1 base and J 4 bases; bases outside gene matches: 6. In nucleotides, the CDR3 is TGTGCCACCAGCAGAGTGGCAGGGGGCGCGTACGAGCAGTACTTC. It translates to CATSRVAGGAYEQYF. Using reference TRBV15 and TRBJ2-7 for the parts outside the CDR3, the full variable domain is DAMVIQNPRYQVTQFGKPVTLSCSQTLNHNVMYWYQQKSSQAPKLLFHYYDKDFNNEADTPDNFQSRRPNTSFCFLDIRSPGLGDTAMYLCATSRVAGGAYEQYFGPGTRLTVT.

V and J are TRBV28 and TRBJ1-1; D is ambiguous. V lost 6 bases, J lost 1 base, and 15 bases lay in between. There are 15 residues in the CDR3. Germline lookup yields CDR1 MDHEN and CDR2 SYDVKM. The CDR3 reads CASSKGPQRNTEAFF. CDR3 DNA: TGTGCCAGCAGCAAAGGACCCCAGCGGAACACTGAAGCTTTCTTT.

V is TRBV10-2 and J is TRBJ2-7; 8 bases match TRBD1. The ends lost 7 bases at V and 4 bases at J; junction bases unmatched: 12. The CDR3 is made up of 15 amino acids. CDR1 is WSHSY and CDR2 is SAAADI in the germline V gene. CDR3 sequence reads: CASTFPGQAKYEQYF. The CDR3 nucleotides are TGCGCCAGCACGTTTCCGGGACAGGCAAAGTACGAGCAGTACTTC.

The genes are TRBV25-1 and TRBJ2-1; possibly TRBD2 for D (7 bases). The CDR3 loop spans 15 amino acids. V was clipped by 3 bases and J by 1 base, with 10 bases between them. Germline CDR1 reads MGHDK; CDR2 reads SYGVNS. DNA of the CDR3: TGTGCCAGCAGTGAGGGGGGGGCTTCCTACAATGAGCAGTTCTTC. Translated: CASSEGGASYNEQFF.

The J gene is TRBJ2-7, the V gene TRBV5-1, with 9 bases lining up with TRBD1. Per the germline V gene, CDR1 is SGHRS and CDR2 is YFSETQ. The V and J ends lost 4 bases and 0 bases, in that order; junction bases with no gene match: 5. The CDR3 has 15 residues. CDR3 region: CASSAGDRVSYEQYF. In DNA, the CDR3 is TGCGCCAGCAGCGCCGGGGACAGGGTCTCCTACGAGCAGTACTTC.

There are a few counts of this clone. The V and J genes are TRBV2 and TRBJ2-7, with TRBD2 matching 9 bases. The germline V gene encodes CDR1 SNHLY and CDR2 FYNNEI. V lost 4 bases, J lost 3 bases, and 4 bases stayed unmatched. This CDR3 has 14 residues. The CDR3 coding sequence is TGTGCCAGCAGTGGACTAGCGGACAACTACGAGCAGTACTTC. Amino acid sequence: CASSGLADNYEQYF.

The CDR3 is CASSQGGESYNEQFF. The DNA for the CDR3 is TGTGCCAGCAGCCAAGGGGGGGAATCCTACAATGAGCAGTTCTTC. The chain is built from TRBV4-2 and TRBJ2-1; tentatively, D is TRBD2 (6 bases). This CDR3 is built from 15 residues. Trimming removed 1 base at V and 1 base at J, with 8 bases between. Germline V lookup: CDR1 LGHNA, CDR2 YNFKEQ.

This chain joins TRBV5-1 and TRBJ2-1; TRBD2 aligns across 7 bases. The V gene's germline CDR1 is SGHRS and CDR2 YFSETQ. The CDR3 sequence is 14 residues long. The V and J ends lost 4 bases and 16 bases, in that order; junction bases with no gene match: 17. The DNA of the CDR3 is TGCGCCAGCAGCCAGGGCGGTAGCGGGTGGATAGAATTCTTC. Protein: CASSQGGSGWIEFF.

The chain is built from TRBV7-9 and TRBJ1-2; tentatively, D is TRBD1 (5 bases). V lost 5 bases, J lost 7 bases, and 17 bases lay in between. The V gene's germline CDR1 is SEHNR and CDR2 FQNEAQ (reference sequence). The CDR3 is made up of 14 amino acids. The CDR3 DNA reads as TGTGCCAGCAGCCCCCTTTCCCCTCAGGGTGGCTACACCTTC. Amino acids: CASSPLSPQGGYTF.

The chain couples TRBV5-1 to TRBJ2-2; TRBD2 matches at 13 bases. The CDR3 is 16 amino acids. The trim removed 7 bases at V and 5 bases at J, leaving 8 bases unmatched. Per the germline V gene, CDR1 is SGHRS and CDR2 is YFSETQ. The CDR3 DNA sequence: TGCGCCAGCCGGACTAGCGGGAGTGTGGGAACCGGGGAGCTGTTTTTT. Encoded protein: CASRTSGSVGTGELFF.

The chain carries TRBV19 and TRBJ2-7; TRBD2 aligns across 13 bases. CDR3 length: 14 amino acids. Losses at the gene ends were 4 bases for V and 6 bases for J; bases not matched to a gene: 3. Per the germline V gene, CDR1 is LNHDA and CDR2 is SQIVND (reference sequence). CDR3 nucleotides: TGTGCCAGTAGTAACGGACTAGCGGGAGCCGAGCAGTACTTC. Translating it yields CASSNGLAGAEQYF.

The V gene is TRBV5-1, the J gene TRBJ2-5; 9 nucleotides line up with TRBD1. The trim removed 4 bases at V and 5 bases at J, leaving 6 bases unmatched. This CDR3 region has 14 residues. Germline V CDR1 and CDR2: SGHRS, YFSETQ. CDR3: CASSPGQGTETQYF. CDR3 nucleotide sequence: TGCGCCAGCAGCCCGGGACAGGGAACGGAGACCCAGTACTTC.

This clone was found a few times. The chain couples TRBV9 to TRBJ1-4, with no clear D. The germline V and J ends were trimmed by 0 bases and 7 bases, with 10 bases remaining between them. Germline loops: CDR1 SGDLS, CDR2 YYNGEE. This CDR3 spans 14 amino acids. This CDR3 is CASSVDLAGEKLFF. The CDR3 DNA reads as TGTGCCAGCAGCGTAGATCTGGCAGGTGAAAAACTGTTTTTT.

The chain is built from TRBV18 and TRBJ2-1; 11 nucleotides match TRBD2. Germline CDR1 is KGHSH and CDR2 is LQKENI. The CDR3 is made up of 16 amino acids. The trim removed 6 bases at V and 6 bases at J, leaving 10 bases unmatched. CDR3 loop: CASSPAGTSGFNEQFF. CDR3 sequence (DNA): TGTGCCAGCTCCCCTGCCGGGACTAGCGGATTCAATGAGCAGTTCTTC.

The chain carries TRBV18 and TRBJ2-1, with TRBD2 identical over 11 bases. The CDR3 spans 16 residues. CDR1 and CDR2 from the germline V gene are KGHSH and LQKENI. The J segment lost 12 bases and the V segment lost 2 bases, leaving 12 bases of the junction unmatched. The CDR3 here is CASSPKTSGRFSGQFF. The CDR3 DNA is TGTGCCAGCTCACCAAAAACTAGCGGGAGATTCTCGGGGCAGTTCTTC.

V gene TRBV4-1 combines with J gene TRBJ2-1; 16 nucleotides match TRBD2. This CDR3 comprises 20 residues. V lost 0 bases and J lost 5; bases outside the gene matches: 10. The V gene's germline CDR1 is MGHRA and CDR2 YSYEKL. The CDR3 coding sequence is TGCGCCAGCAGCCAAGACCGGGGGACTAGCGGGAGGGTCAGTAACAATGAGCAGTTCTTC. It specifies CASSQDRGTSGRVSNNEQFF.

This chain joins TRBV5-1 and TRBJ2-5, with a tentative D call TRBD2 (7 bases). Trimming pared 1 base from V and 5 bases from J, leaving 15 bases between. The CDR3 extends over 15 amino acids. Germline lookup yields CDR1 SGHRS and CDR2 YFSETQ. CDR3 sequence: CASSLRRGLKETQYF. The CDR3 nucleotides are TGCGCCAGCAGCTTGAGGCGGGGGCTGAAGGAGACCCAGTACTTC. Looking up the rest from reference TRBV5-1 and TRBJ2-5 gives the full variable domain: KAGVTQTPRYLIKTRGQQVTLSCSPISGHRSVSWYQQTPGQGLQFLFEYFSETQRNKGNFPGRFSGRQFSNSRSEMNVSTLELGDSALYLCASSLRRGLKETQYFGPGTRLLVL.

This clone showed up just a few times. The chain employs TRBV27 and TRBJ2-1; a possible D gene is TRBD1 (6 bases). CDR1 and CDR2 (germline): MNHEY, SMNVEV (reference sequence). This CDR3 comprises 15 residues. Trimming removed 1 base from V and 2 bases from J, with 9 bases in between. DNA of the CDR3: TGTGCCAGCAGTTTATTGGGGGCGGCCTACAATGAGCAGTTCTTC. Its translation is CASSLLGAAYNEQFF.

The chain carries TRBV5-1 and TRBJ2-5; 15 bases map to TRBD2. CDR1 is SGHRS, CDR2 YFSETQ, per germline. The CDR3 sequence is 17 residues long. Trimming took 4 bases from V and 0 from J; bases not matched to a gene: 4. The CDR3: CASSQGLAGGYQETQYF. In DNA, the CDR3 is TGCGCCAGCAGCCAGGGACTAGCGGGAGGTTACCAAGAGACCCAGTACTTC.

The chain has TRBV5-1 and TRBJ2-5, with a weak D call TRBD2 (6 bases). With 0 bases removed from V and 9 bases from J, the gap between germline ends came to 12 bases. The V gene's germline CDR1 is SGHRS and CDR2 YFSETQ. The CDR3 spans 13 residues. The CDR3 region is CASSLASASAQYF. CDR3 nucleotides: TGCGCCAGCAGCTTGGCTTCGGCTAGCGCCCAGTACTTC.

The V gene is TRBV2, the J gene TRBJ2-7; D uncertain. CDR1 is SNHLY and CDR2 is FYNNEI in the germline V gene. The ends were cut back, 6 bases at V and 7 bases at J, with 16 bases in the middle. The CDR3 is made up of 13 amino acids. The CDR3 sequence: CASSAAPAGEQYF. The CDR3 DNA reads TGTGCCAGCAGCGCAGCCCCGGCAGGTGAGCAGTACTTC.

This clone occurred once. This rearrangement joins TRBV28 to TRBJ2-1, with 12 bases identical to TRBD2. The CDR3 is 14 amino acids. CDR1 MDHEN and CDR2 SYDVKM come from the germline V gene. V shed 7 bases and J 4 bases; nucleotides not matched to a gene: 2. CDR3 nucleotides: TGTGCCAGCATAGGACTAGCGGGATACAATGAGCAGTTCTTC. It yields the protein CASIGLAGYNEQFF.

The chain combines TRBV15 with TRBJ2-2; D is unclear. Per the germline V gene, CDR1 is LNHNV and CDR2 is YYDKDF (reference sequence). The V and J ends lost 0 bases and 5 bases respectively, with 7 bases between them. The CDR3 totals 14 residues. CDR3 coding DNA: TGTGCCACCAGCAGAGATCGGTTTACCGGGGAGCTGTTTTTT. This encodes CATSRDRFTGELFF.

This chain connects TRBV19 to TRBJ1-2; D is unclear. CDR1 and CDR2 from the germline V gene are LNHDA and SQIVND (reference sequence). V was pared by 7 bases and J by 3 bases, with 15 bases between. The CDR3 totals 14 residues. CDR3 bases: TGTGCCAGTAAAACCGGGAGTTTCGACTATGGCTACACCTTC. Encoded protein: CASKTGSFDYGYTF.

V gene TRBV28 combines with J gene TRBJ2-7; 7 positions match TRBD1. Germline lookup yields CDR1 MDHEN and CDR2 SYDVKM. This CDR3 is built from 13 residues. J gave up 0 bases and V 6 bases, and 2 bases lay outside the gene matches. The CDR3 DNA reads TGTGCCAGCAGGGGACAGAGCTCCTACGAGCAGTACTTC. It codes for CASRGQSSYEQYF.

V and J are TRBV5-1 and TRBJ1-1; TRBD1 might be the D (6 bases). This CDR3 region has 16 residues. Trimming took off 4 bases at V and 1 base at J, with 17 bases between the two ends. The germline V gene has CDR1 SGHRS and CDR2 YFSETQ. CDR3 nucleotides: TGCGCCAGCAGCCCTATTACAGGGACGCCGAACACTGAAGCTTTCTTT. Translating it yields CASSPITGTPNTEAFF.

This clone was counted a single time. A junction boundary mismatches the germline segment, possibly from a read error. Additional DNA sequences in this sample encode the identical CDR3. V usage is TRBV5-6 and J usage is TRBJ2-6; perhaps D is TRBD1 or TRBD2 (5 bases each). CDR1 and CDR2 from the germline V gene are SGHDT and YYEEEE. This CDR3 has 13 residues. The CDR3 spells CASSLVGANVLTF. The CDR3 nucleotides read TGTGCCAGCAGCTTGGTCGGGGCCAACGTCCTAACTTTC.

This clone was counted a few times. This chain links TRBV19 with TRBJ1-1, with D possibly matching TRBD1 (6 bases). With 2 bases removed from V and 11 bases from J, the gap between germline ends came to 18 bases. Germline V gene sequence: CDR1 LNHDA, CDR2 SQIVND (reference sequence). This CDR3 has 14 residues. The CDR3 spells CASSILGAHLTAFF. CDR3 nucleotides: TGTGCCAGTAGTATACTGGGGGCACACCTCACCGCTTTCTTT.

The CDR3 nucleotides read TGTGCCAGCAGTTTACGAGCGGGACGATCCTACGAGCAGTACTTC. Amino acids: CASSLRAGRSYEQYF. This rearrangement joins TRBV28 to TRBJ2-7; TRBD2 aligns across 7 bases. The CDR3 has 15 residues. Germline assignment: CDR1 MDHEN and CDR2 SYDVKM. V gave up 2 bases and J gave up 1 base; unmatched junction bases: 5.

The chain joins TRBV28 to TRBJ2-3; 8 nucleotides match TRBD2. The ends lost 3 bases at V and 2 bases at J; junction bases unmatched: 7. From germline, CDR1 is MDHEN and CDR2 SYDVKM. There are 16 residues in the CDR3. Here the CDR3 reads CASSFFAGGNTDTQYF. CDR3 nucleotides: TGTGCCAGCAGTTTTTTTGCGGGAGGAAACACAGATACGCAGTATTTT.

This chain links TRBV28 with TRBJ1-4; tentative D call: TRBD1 (5 bases). V gave up 5 bases and J gave up 10 bases, with 11 bases separating them. The CDR3 covers 12 residues. Per the germline V gene, CDR1 is MDHEN and CDR2 is SYDVKM. CDR3 DNA sequence: TGTGCCAGCAGTATTGGCGGGGGAAAACTGTTTTTT. Protein: CASSIGGGKLFF.